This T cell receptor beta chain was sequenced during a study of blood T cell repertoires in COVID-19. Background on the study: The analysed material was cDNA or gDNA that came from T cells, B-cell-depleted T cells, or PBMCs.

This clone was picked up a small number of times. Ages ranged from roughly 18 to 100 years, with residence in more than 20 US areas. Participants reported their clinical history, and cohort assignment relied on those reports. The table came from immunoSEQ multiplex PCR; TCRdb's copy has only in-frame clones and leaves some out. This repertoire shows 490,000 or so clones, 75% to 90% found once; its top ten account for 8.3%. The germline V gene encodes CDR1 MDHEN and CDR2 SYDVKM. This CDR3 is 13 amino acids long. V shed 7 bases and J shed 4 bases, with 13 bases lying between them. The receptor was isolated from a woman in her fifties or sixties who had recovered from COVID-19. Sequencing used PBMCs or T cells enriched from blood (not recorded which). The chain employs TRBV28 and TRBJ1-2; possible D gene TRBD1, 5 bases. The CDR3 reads CASNEGLSYGYTF. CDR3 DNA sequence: TGTGCCAGCAATGAGGGACTGAGCTATGGCTACACCTTC.